These T cell receptor beta chains were read from a single sample in a study of PD-1 blockade in mismatch repair-deficient tumors. Their recognized antigens are unknown. Data came from immunoSEQ multiplex PCR; TCRdb stores just in-frame clones and leaves some out. Among 7,000 to 9,500 clones listed, roughly 87% were seen once. The input for sequencing was cells cultured in vitro, taken from a patient treated with pembrolizumab. These receptor sequences come from an adult with mismatch repair-deficient cancer. Both conserved end residues are part of each CDR3. A D gene is named only where the DNA matches it firmly. Part of the rows lack a size; the others show once, few, many or a class for expanded clones.

v_call	j_call	clone_size	d_call	cdr3_nt	cdr3_aa
TRBV10-3	TRBJ1-2	NA	NA	TGTGCCATCAGCTCTACTAACCTAGCGGGGGCGGATGGCTACACCTTC	CAISSTNLAGADGYTF
TRBV18	TRBJ2-6	NA	NA	TGTGCCAGCTCTTACACAACCGGGACGGCGAGCTCTGGGGCCAACGTCCTGACTTTC	CASSYTTGTASSGANVLTF
TRBV27	TRBJ2-7	NA	NA	TGTGCCAGCAGCACGGCCTACGAGCAGTACTTC	CASSTAYEQYF
TRBV28	TRBJ1-5	NA	NA	TGTGCCAGCAGTTCTACCCCCCCACAGCCCCAGCATTTT	CASSSTPPQPQHF
TRBV18	TRBJ2-7	NA	TRBD1	TGTGCCAGCTCACGCGGACAGGGGATCTACGAGCAGTACTTC	CASSRGQGIYEQYF
TRBV21-1	TRBJ2-5	NA	NA	TGTGCCAGCAGCAAAGGGACTAGCGGGAGAGAGACCCAGTACTTC	CASSKGTSGRETQYF
TRBV19	TRBJ1-1	NA	TRBD1	TGTGCCAGTAGTATAAAGACAGGGGCGTACACTGAAGCTTTCTTT	CASSIKTGAYTEAFF
TRBV28	TRBJ1-2	NA	NA	TGTGCCAGCAGGAGGGCGCAACAGGGTGGCTATGGCTACACCTTC	CASRRAQQGGYGYTF
TRBV5-4	TRBJ1-4	NA	NA	TGTGCCAGCAGCGATCAAGGGGGGGCTAATGAAAAACTGTTTTTT	CASSDQGGANEKLFF
TRBV7-8	TRBJ1-2	NA	NA	TGTGCCAGCAGCTTAGGTTTCTATGGCTACACCTTC	CASSLGFYGYTF
TRBV27	TRBJ2-7	few	NA	TGTGCCAGCAGTTTATCGGGAATAGCCCCCCACTTC	CASSLSGIAPHF
TRBV25-1	TRBJ1-2	once	TRBD1	TGTGCCAGCAGCCGGACAGGGGAGGGCTACACCTTC	CASSRTGEGYTF
TRBV27	TRBJ2-3	NA	NA	TGTGCCAGCAGTTTAAAGACGAGGGATCCCACAGATACGCAGTATTTT	CASSLKTRDPTDTQYF
TRBV25-1	TRBJ2-3	NA	TRBD1	TGTGCCAGCCTAGACAGGGGGCTGTCAGATACGCAGTATTTT	CASLDRGLSDTQYF
TRBV5-1	TRBJ2-1	NA	TRBD2	TGCGCCAGCAGCTTGGTTCCTAGCGGGAGTTCCTCCTACAATGAGCAGTTCTTC	CASSLVPSGSSSYNEQFF
TRBV7-3	TRBJ2-3	NA	NA	TGTGCCAGCAGCTTAACGGAGTCATTCACAGATACGCAGTATTTT	CASSLTESFTDTQYF
TRBV5-5	TRBJ1-3	NA	TRBD1	TGTGCCAGCAGCTTAACAGGGGGCTTTTTAGGAAACACCATATATTTT	CASSLTGGFLGNTIYF